The 22 T cell receptor beta chains below were found in one sample sequenced in a study of Graves' ophthalmopathy and Graves' hyperthyroidism. RNA transcripts were the template, and TCR beta CDR3 regions were amplified from them. The workflow started with a first-round RT-PCR run with HTBI primers and then moved on to a second-round multiplex PCR. TCRdb processed the multiplex PCR reads anew with MiXCR; each CDR3 protein has one entry. The table has approximately 160,000 distinct CDR3 sequences, 30% to 45% seen once. Input material: peripheral blood. The receptors derive from a woman aged 40-49 years with Graves' ophthalmopathy.

There are many counts of this clonotype. V usage is TRBV19 and J usage is TRBJ2-4; D gene unclear. This CDR3 has 14 residues. Between the trimmed V and J ends, which lost 8 bases and 0 bases, there was a span of 11 bases. Per the germline V gene, CDR1 is LNHDA and CDR2 is SQIVND (reference sequence). CDR3 bases: TGTGCCAGTGAGCCCGGTTTAGCCAAAAACATTCAGTACTTC. Its translation: CASEPGLAKNIQYF.

The sample holds many counts of this clonotype. The chain recombines TRBV5-1 with TRBJ2-7; the match to TRBD1 covers 11 bases. CDR3 length equals 13 residues. The germline V gene encodes CDR1 SGHRS and CDR2 YFSETQ. The V and J ends lost 6 bases and 6 bases, in that order; junction bases with no gene match: 5. The CDR3 spells CASNGQGAAEQYF. The CDR3 DNA is TGCGCCAGCAACGGACAGGGGGCGGCCGAGCAGTACTTC.

The rearrangement joins TRBV6-1 to TRBJ2-7, with D perhaps TRBD2 (6 bases). The CDR3 has 17 residues. Germline V gene sequence: CDR1 MNHNS, CDR2 SASEGT. V lost 8 bases to trimming and J lost 0 bases, with 23 bases between them. For the CDR3, the DNA is TGTGCCAGCCACGGAGGGGTTACGGGTAGCGGCTCCTACGAGCAGTACTTC. Translated, it gives CASHGGVTGSGSYEQYF.

The chain uses TRBV27 and TRBJ1-2, with D unclear. This CDR3 contains 13 residues. The V gene's germline CDR1 is MNHEY and CDR2 SMNVEV (reference sequence). Deletions cut 2 bases from V and 4 bases from J, with 8 bases between. CDR3 DNA: TGTGCCAGCAGTTTAACCCCCAGCTATGGCTACACCTTC. This codes for CASSLTPSYGYTF.

This clonotype showed up many times. J is TRBJ2-5 and V is TRBV12-3 or TRBV12-4; TRBD2 is a possible D gene (5 bases). Between the trimmed V and J ends, which lost 4 bases and 5 bases, there was a span of 17 bases. This CDR3 is built from 15 residues. The CDR3 sequence is CASSSPYRGRETQYF. The CDR3, as DNA: TGTGCCAGCAGTTCTCCATATCGGGGTAGGGAGACCCAGTACTTC.

The rearrangement links TRBV20-1 to TRBJ2-2, with 7 bases fitting TRBD1. Germline loops: CDR1 DFQATT, CDR2 SNEGSKA (reference sequence). CDR3 length equals 15 residues. The V and J ends lost 3 bases and 2 bases, in that order; junction bases with no gene match: 6. The CDR3 reads CSARPGTVNTGELFF. CDR3 nucleotides: TGCAGTGCTAGGCCCGGGACAGTTAACACCGGGGAGCTGTTTTTT.

The V gene is TRBV12-3 or TRBV12-4, the J gene TRBJ1-1; no clear D gene. The CDR3 has 14 amino acids. V was trimmed by 6 bases and J by 1 base, leaving 12 bases between them. The CDR3 region is CASSHSLENTEAFF. CDR3 DNA: TGTGCCAGCAGCCATTCCTTAGAGAACACTGAAGCTTTCTTT.

The genes are TRBV28 and TRBJ2-7, with D possibly being TRBD1 (6 bases). Trimming took 7 bases from V and 2 from J, leaving 12 bases between them. Germline V gene data show CDR1 as MDHEN and CDR2 as SYDVKM. The CDR3 runs 13 residues. The chain's CDR3 is CASNDRPTYEQYF. Written as DNA, the CDR3 is TGTGCCAGCAATGACAGGCCAACCTACGAGCAGTACTTC.

This clonotype was seen many times. V is TRBV7-2 and J is TRBJ1-5; D is perhaps TRBD1 (5 bases). CDR1 and CDR2 (germline): SGHTA, FQGNSA. This CDR3 comprises 15 residues. V lost 0 bases and J lost 5, with 11 bases in between. The CDR3 spells CASSLAGPVDQPQHF. The CDR3 DNA sequence: TGTGCCAGCAGCTTAGCGGGGCCGGTTGATCAGCCCCAGCATTTT.

V gene TRBV7-2 combines with J gene TRBJ2-5; 8 bases line up with TRBD1. CDR3 size: 16 residues. Per the germline V gene, CDR1 is SGHTA and CDR2 is FQGNSA. V lost 2 bases, J lost 4 bases, and 9 bases stayed unmatched. The CDR3 DNA reads TGTGCCAGCAGCTTACAGGGGGCGCTGGCAACAGAGACCCAGTACTTC. This encodes CASSLQGALATETQYF.

The chain couples TRBV28 to TRBJ1-2; D is perhaps TRBD1 (5 bases). CDR1 and CDR2 from the germline V gene are MDHEN and SYDVKM. V lost 10 bases to trimming and J lost 4 bases, with 16 bases between them. The CDR3 contains 13 residues. CDR3 in DNA: TGTGCCATTGCCCGGGGCAGGACCTATGGCTACACCTTC. Protein sequence: CAIARGRTYGYTF.

This clonotype was seen at least ten times. The chain links TRBV12-3 or TRBV12-4 to TRBJ2-7, with 7 bases identical to TRBD2. V was clipped by 8 bases and J by 3 bases; unmatched bases: 7. The CDR3 length is 13 residues. CDR3 sequence: CASLPPGGYEQYF. The CDR3 nucleotides read TGTGCCAGCCTCCCTCCGGGGGGCTACGAGCAGTACTTC.

This clonotype was counted many times. The gene calls are TRBV28 and TRBJ1-2, with 12 bases matching TRBD1. V gave up 6 bases and J gave up 2 bases; unmatched junction bases: 7. The V gene's germline CDR1 is MDHEN and CDR2 SYDVKM. The CDR3 is 16 amino acids. CDR3 protein: CASRSPGQGANYGYTF. The CDR3 region has the DNA TGTGCCAGCAGATCACCGGGACAGGGGGCCAACTATGGCTACACCTTC.

This clonotype was seen repeatedly, ten times or more. This rearrangement joins TRBV28 to TRBJ2-7; 9 bases fit TRBD1. Looked up from germline, CDR1 is MDHEN and CDR2 is SYDVKM. Trimming removed 10 bases from V and 7 bases from J; junction bases left unmatched: 14. This CDR3 is built from 14 residues. CDR3 loop: CAIETGTGSVEQYF. CDR3 coding DNA: TGTGCCATCGAGACCGGGACAGGGTCAGTAGAGCAGTACTTC. The whole variable domain, filled in from reference TRBV28 and TRBJ2-7, reads DVKVTQSSRYLVKRTGEKVFLECVQDMDHENMFWYRQDPGLGLRLIYFSYDVKMKEKGDIPEGYSVSREKKERFSLILESASTNQTSMYLCAIETGTGSVEQYFGPGTRLTVT.

This clonotype showed up many times. The chain combines TRBV12-3 or TRBV12-4 with TRBJ1-1; 9 nucleotides match TRBD1. J was trimmed by 4 bases and V by 3 bases; bases with no gene match: 6. The CDR3 sequence is 15 residues long. CDR3 DNA sequence: TGTGCCAGCAGTTTCGGGACAGGGTACAGCACTGAAGCTTTCTTT. As protein: CASSFGTGYSTEAFF.

This clonotype has a count of ten or more. This rearrangement joins TRBV29-1 to TRBJ1-1; 9 positions agree with TRBD1. This CDR3 spans 14 amino acids. Germline V gives CDR1 SQVTM, CDR2 ANQGSEA. V gave up 3 bases and J gave up 7 bases; unmatched junction bases: 9. CDR3 nucleotides: TGCAGCGTTGATAATAGACAGGGGGTCAGTGAAGCTTTCTTT. It codes for CSVDNRQGVSEAFF.

The chain combines TRBV12-3 or TRBV12-4 with TRBJ2-5; tentatively, D is TRBD2 (6 bases). V dropped 6 bases and J dropped 5 bases, with 10 bases sitting between them. CDR3 length: 12 residues. CDR3 in amino acids: CASSKGGETQYF. The CDR3 nucleotides read TGTGCCAGCAGCAAAGGAGGGGAGACCCAGTACTTC.

In its sample, this clonotype was seen many times. One end of the junction does not line up with germline, which may come from a read error. This chain connects TRBV9 to TRBJ2-5; D gene ambiguous. Germline CDR1 and CDR2: SGDLS and YYNGEE. The CDR3 covers 13 residues. In DNA, the CDR3 is TGTGCCAGCAGCACACAAGTACAAGAGGCCCAGTACTTC. It is translated as CASSTQVQEAQYF.

This chain uses TRBV12-3 or TRBV12-4 with TRBJ1-6; no clear D gene. The CDR3 covers 16 residues. The germline V and J ends were trimmed by 4 bases and 8 bases, with 18 bases remaining between them. The CDR3 region is CASSSPSSVSYSPLHF. As DNA, the CDR3 is TGTGCCAGCAGTTCCCCCAGCAGTGTATCCTATTCACCCCTCCACTTT.

The table lists this clonotype with many counts. V gene TRBV12-3 or TRBV12-4 combines with J gene TRBJ1-1, with a weak D call TRBD1 (5 bases). This CDR3 is 17 amino acids long. Trimming pared 1 base from V and 1 base from J, leaving 16 bases between. The CDR3 DNA reads as TGTGCCAGCAGTTTAGGGGGCCTGAGCCGAAAGAACACTGAAGCTTTCTTT. It is translated as CASSLGGLSRKNTEAFF.

This chain connects TRBV28 to TRBJ1-5; possibly TRBD1 for D (5 bases). This CDR3 is 13 amino acids long. CDR1 and CDR2 from the germline V gene are MDHEN and SYDVKM. Trimming shortened V by 10 bases and J by 5 bases, and 15 bases separated the two germline ends. For the CDR3, the DNA is TGTGCCATTCGGACCGGGACCTATCAGCCCCAGCATTTT. It specifies CAIRTGTYQPQHF.

V is TRBV6-2 or TRBV6-3 and J is TRBJ2-7, with 7 bases fitting TRBD2. The junction had 6 bases not matched to a gene; V was cut back by 4 bases and J by 6 bases. The germline gives CDR1 MNHEY, CDR2 SVGEGT. This CDR3 has 13 residues. CDR3: CASSSLATSEQYF. The DNA of the CDR3 is TGTGCCAGCAGTTCACTAGCGACCAGCGAGCAGTACTTC.